The 26 T cell receptor beta chains in this list originate from one sample, sequenced in a study of shared clonotypes between healthy human individuals. Measured with immunoSEQ multiplex PCR; TCRdb has only the in-frame clones, and not every one. The sample shows 2,500,000 or so clones, over 85% of them seen only once. Input material: naive CD4+ T cells from PBMCs. Subset noted: CD45RA+ positively selected. These receptors all come from a man younger than 30 in good health. Some clones in this sample may be carry-over from other donors' samples.

This chain joins TRBV4-2 and TRBJ2-7; D gene ambiguous. V shed 1 base and J shed 2 bases, with 6 bases lying between them. CDR1 LGHNA and CDR2 YNFKEQ come from the germline V gene. The CDR3 covers 13 residues. CDR3 DNA: TGTGCCAGCAGCCAAGGACTCCCCTACGAGCAGTACTTC. Its translation: CASSQGLPYEQYF.

The chain is built from TRBV5-4 and TRBJ2-7; 7 nucleotides align to TRBD2. Per germline, CDR1 SGHNT and CDR2 YYREEE (reference sequence). This CDR3 has 15 amino acids. J was trimmed by 0 bases and V by 4 bases; bases with no gene match: 7. The CDR3, as DNA: TGTGCCAGCAGCGGGGGGGGAACCAGCTCCTACGAGCAGTACTTC. Protein: CASSGGGTSSYEQYF.

This chain uses TRBV28 with TRBJ1-4; D is undetermined. CDR1 and CDR2 from the germline V gene are MDHEN and SYDVKM. CDR3 length equals 11 residues. The V end lost 3 bases, the J end lost 8 bases, and 4 bases lay between the germline ends. CDR3 region: CASSFVEKLFF. CDR3 in DNA: TGTGCCAGCAGTTTTGTGGAAAAACTGTTTTTT.

The genes are TRBV6-4 and TRBJ2-1, with 9 nucleotides matching TRBD2. The CDR3 loop spans 16 amino acids. The junction had 5 bases not matched to a gene; V was cut back by 4 bases and J by 1 base. CDR1 and CDR2 (germline): MRHNA, SNTAGT. The CDR3 coding sequence is TGTGCCAGCAGTGTTTGGGCGGGAGGGTCCTACAATGAGCAGTTCTTC. Its translation: CASSVWAGGSYNEQFF.

This chain joins TRBV19 and TRBJ2-5; TRBD1 matches at 7 bases. This CDR3 is 14 amino acids long. V shed 10 bases and J 5 bases; nucleotides not matched to a gene: 13. Germline V lookup: CDR1 LNHDA, CDR2 SQIVND (reference sequence). CDR3 residues: CATRQGPRVETQYF. The CDR3, as DNA: TGTGCCACTAGACAGGGCCCACGAGTTGAGACCCAGTACTTC.

A remark on this clone: The same CDR3 also results from other DNA sequences found in this sample. V usage is TRBV18 and J usage is TRBJ2-1, with D uncertain. Per the germline V gene, CDR1 is KGHSH and CDR2 is LQKENI. This CDR3 spans 12 amino acids. Trimming left V 3 bases short and J 8 bases short, with 8 bases between. Here the CDR3 DNA reads TGTGCCAGCTCACCGACTCGCGATGAGCAGTTCTTC. This encodes CASSPTRDEQFF. Looking up the rest from reference TRBV18 and TRBJ2-1 gives the full variable domain: NAGVMQNPRHLVRRRGQEARLRCSPMKGHSHVYWYRQLPEEGLKFMVYLQKENIIDESGMPKERFSAEFPKEGPSILRIQQVVRGDSAAYFCASSPTRDEQFFGPGTRLTVL.

V is TRBV19 and J is TRBJ2-7, with D possibly matching TRBD2 (6 bases). The CDR3 length is 15 residues. Germline V gene data show CDR1 as LNHDA and CDR2 as SQIVND (reference sequence). Trimming removed 3 bases at V and 6 bases at J, with 18 bases between. The CDR3 reads CASSIAPSGVGEQYF. CDR3 nucleotides: TGTGCCAGTAGTATCGCCCCCTCGGGGGTGGGCGAGCAGTACTTC.

The genes are TRBV29-1 and TRBJ2-7; D may correspond to TRBD1 or TRBD2 (5 bases each). CDR3 size: 15 residues. Germline V lookup: CDR1 SQVTM, CDR2 ANQGSEA. Trimming stripped 5 bases from V and 0 bases from J, with 17 bases between. Written as DNA, the CDR3 is TGCAGCGTTCTAATCGGGACCTTGCTCTCCTACGAGCAGTACTTC. This sequence encodes CSVLIGTLLSYEQYF.

This clone appeared a single time. The chain uses TRBV2 and TRBJ1-5; D is undetermined. Germline CDR1 SNHLY, CDR2 FYNNEI. Deletions cut 7 bases from V and 4 bases from J, with 8 bases between. The length of the CDR3 is 12 residues. The CDR3 region has the DNA TGTGCCAGCAAGGTCCGGAATCAGCCCCAGCATTTT. Its translation: CASKVRNQPQHF.

DNA of the CDR3: TGTGCCAGCTCCCTAGACAGGGGGCCCACCGGGGAGCTGTTTTTT. Amino acids: CASSLDRGPTGELFF. The chain recombines TRBV18 with TRBJ2-2; 10 bases fit TRBD1. There are 15 residues in the CDR3. V was pared by 6 bases and J by 4 bases, with 5 bases of the junction left unmatched. Germline CDR1 is KGHSH and CDR2 is LQKENI.

In regard to this clone: Additional DNA sequences in this sample encode the identical CDR3. For the CDR3, the DNA is TGCGCCAGCAGCGGGACAGTGAACACCGGGGAGCTGTTTTTT. It codes for CASSGTVNTGELFF. This chain joins TRBV5-1 and TRBJ2-2; the match to TRBD1 covers 7 bases. This CDR3 has 14 residues. Germline V gene sequence: CDR1 SGHRS, CDR2 YFSETQ. V lost 4 bases, J lost 1 base, and 1 base stayed unmatched.

This clone was observed once. V and J are TRBV11-2 and TRBJ2-7; 13 bases are a match to TRBD2. Trimming cost V 7 bases and J 1 base; bases outside gene matches: 16. The CDR3 loop spans 19 amino acids. Germline assignment: CDR1 SGHAT and CDR2 FQNNGV. The CDR3 sequence: CASNLRNRTSGSTSYEQYF. The CDR3 nucleotides read TGTGCCAGCAACCTTAGAAACCGGACTAGCGGGAGTACATCCTACGAGCAGTACTTC.

In its sample, this clone was seen once. V usage is TRBV27 and J usage is TRBJ2-1; 10 bases line up with TRBD2. V was clipped by 6 bases and J by 8 bases; unmatched bases: 4. CDR1 MNHEY and CDR2 SMNVEV come from the germline V gene (reference sequence). CDR3 length: 13 amino acids. CDR3 in DNA: TGTGCCAGCAGACCTAGCGGGGGTTATGAGCAGTTCTTC. It codes for CASRPSGGYEQFF.

The rearrangement links TRBV7-3 to TRBJ2-1; 10 bases agree with TRBD2. Germline assignment: CDR1 SGHTA and CDR2 FQGTGA. Losses at the gene ends were 5 bases for V and 9 bases for J; bases not matched to a gene: 10. This CDR3 is built from 15 residues. This CDR3 reads CASSREGLAISEQFF. For the CDR3, the DNA is TGTGCCAGCAGCCGGGAGGGACTAGCGATCAGTGAGCAGTTCTTC.

This clone has only one observation. The chain combines TRBV6-1 with TRBJ2-2; D gene uncertain. This CDR3 region has 14 residues. Trimming took off 4 bases at V and 4 bases at J, with 10 bases between the two ends. The germline CDR1 and CDR2 sequences are MNHNS and SASEGT. This CDR3 reads CASSGGRITGELFF. CDR3 nucleotide sequence: TGTGCCAGCAGTGGCGGCCGGATCACCGGGGAGCTGTTTTTT.

The chain recombines TRBV4-2 with TRBJ2-2; maybe TRBD1 (6 bases). This CDR3 contains 15 residues. V was shortened by 3 bases and J by 6 bases, with 14 bases between the two germline ends. Per germline, CDR1 LGHNA and CDR2 YNFKEQ. In nucleotides, the CDR3 is TGTGCCAGCAGCCAGGACAGCCACTGGGCCGGGGAGCTGTTTTTT. Its translation: CASSQDSHWAGELFF.

V usage is TRBV7-6 and J usage is TRBJ2-7; 8 bases fit TRBD1. The CDR3 has 15 residues. V was clipped by 1 base and J by 0 bases; unmatched bases: 2. Germline CDR1 SGHVS, CDR2 FNYEAQ. The CDR3, as DNA: TGTGCCAGCAGCTTAGGACAGGGGAACTCCTACGAGCAGTACTTC. The encoded protein is CASSLGQGNSYEQYF.

V gene TRBV28 combines with J gene TRBJ2-2, with 14 bases that match TRBD2. The CDR3 has 15 residues. Looked up from germline, CDR1 is MDHEN and CDR2 is SYDVKM. With 7 bases clipped from V and 7 bases from J, the junction kept 5 bases outside the gene matches. CDR3 coding DNA: TGTGCCAGCACGACTAGCGGGAGGGCCCACGGGGAGCTGTTTTTT. Residues: CASTTSGRAHGELFF.

The chain combines TRBV4-1 with TRBJ1-1, with TRBD1 identical over 7 bases. Germline CDR1 and CDR2: MGHRA and YSYEKL. This CDR3 is built from 17 residues. V lost 2 bases to trimming and J lost 0 bases; unmatched junction nucleotides: 9. CDR3 DNA: TGCGCCAGCAGCCAAATTCATCCGGGACAGTTGAACACTGAAGCTTTCTTT. Its translation is CASSQIHPGQLNTEAFF.

CDR3 coding DNA: TGTGCCAGCTCACTGGGTAGGGGAGCTGACACTGAAGCTTTCTTT. It translates to CASSLGRGADTEAFF. The chain joins TRBV18 to TRBJ1-1; D might be TRBD1 (5 bases). Trimming removed 4 bases at V and 3 bases at J, with 15 bases between. From germline, CDR1 is KGHSH and CDR2 LQKENI. The CDR3 is 15 amino acids.

This chain connects TRBV7-8 to TRBJ2-7; 11 bases line up with TRBD2. V shed 0 bases, J shed 6 bases, and the junction held 10 bases outside the gene matches. This CDR3 has 17 amino acids. The germline V gene encodes CDR1 SGHVS and CDR2 FQNEAQ. CDR3 nucleotides: TGTGCCAGCAGCTTAGCGCGGGGTAGCGGGAGGGCTAGCGAGCAGTACTTC. Residues: CASSLARGSGRASEQYF.

CDR3 amino acids: CASRKQGADEKLFF. The CDR3 region has the DNA TGTGCCAGCAGGAAACAGGGGGCCGATGAAAAACTGTTTTTT. This chain links TRBV6-6 with TRBJ1-4; TRBD1 agrees at 9 bases. The length of the CDR3 is 14 residues. The germline V gene encodes CDR1 MNHNY and CDR2 SVGAGI (reference sequence). Trimming at V came to 6 bases and at J to 6 bases, leaving 5 bases not matched to a gene.

CDR3 region: CASSYSDRGHYEQYF. The CDR3 coding sequence is TGTGCCAGCAGTTACTCGGACAGGGGACATTACGAGCAGTACTTC. V gene TRBV6-5 combines with J gene TRBJ2-7; 9 bases line up with TRBD1. This CDR3 region has 15 residues. Per the germline V gene, CDR1 is MNHEY and CDR2 is SVGAGI. The J segment lost 4 bases and the V segment lost 0 bases, leaving 4 bases of the junction unmatched.

With respect to this clone: An end of the junction does not agree with germline; a read error may underlie this. The V and J genes are TRBV27 and TRBJ1-2; D gene unclear. The CDR3 is 13 residues long. CDR1 is MNHEY, CDR2 SMNVEV, per germline (reference sequence). The CDR3 reads CASSLSRTYGYTF. CDR3 coding DNA: TGTGCCAGCAGTCTATCTAGGACTTATGGCTACACCTTC.

The V call is TRBV6-6, the J call TRBJ1-2; D possibly corresponds to TRBD1 (5 bases). Trimming left V 4 bases short and J 5 bases short, with 14 bases between. Germline assignment: CDR1 MNHNY and CDR2 SVGAGI (reference sequence). This CDR3 has 14 residues. CDR3 region: CASSSSAGRYGYTF. Here the CDR3 DNA reads TGTGCCAGCAGTTCATCCGCGGGACGGTATGGCTACACCTTC.

The chain uses TRBV19 and TRBJ2-1; 15 bases agree with TRBD2. This CDR3 region has 17 residues. From germline, CDR1 is LNHDA and CDR2 SQIVND (reference sequence). The V segment lost 4 bases and the J segment 12 bases; nucleotides outside the gene matches: 13. The CDR3 reads CASSNPTGTSGRPWQFF. CDR3 DNA: TGTGCCAGTAGTAACCCGACGGGGACTAGCGGGAGGCCGTGGCAGTTCTTC.